A single T cell receptor beta chain is shown here with its context. The data are from a study of T cell changes during pregnancy in multiple sclerosis. Method: immunoSEQ multiplex PCR; TCRdb's copy keeps in-frame clones and lacks some. The table lists roughly 72,000 clones, roughly nine tenths of them singletons. Trimming at V came to 6 bases and at J to 4 bases, leaving 6 bases not matched to a gene. The CDR3 is 15 amino acids. CDR1 and CDR2 (germline): MNHNS, SASEGT. The sequencing here drew on peripheral blood, taken in the first trimester of pregnancy. The clonotype originates from a female donor in good health, enrolled as a control in a pregnancy study. This rearrangement joins TRBV6-1 to TRBJ2-2, with 9 bases that match TRBD1. The CDR3 region has the DNA TGTGCCAGCAGAGGGGGGACAGGGCCCACCGGGGAGCTGTTTTTT. Its protein product is CASRGGTGPTGELFF.